Each of the 3 T cell receptor beta chains below was sequenced from the same sample in a study of PD-1 blockade in classical Hodgkin lymphoma. There was relapse after autologous stem cell transplantation in every patient, and there was variation in brentuximab vedotin exposure. Profiling relied on immunoSEQ multiplex PCR, and the TCRdb table lists in-frame clones only, not all of them. Of fewer than 65,000 clones in the sample, 85% to 90% were seen once. This specimen consisted of peripheral blood mononuclear cells (PBMCs), obtained at baseline. Receptors were obtained from a human donor with classical Hodgkin lymphoma.

The CDR3 coding sequence is TGTGCCAGCAGCTTAGGTCCTGTTTATGGCTACACCTTC. Translation gives CASSLGPVYGYTF. This chain links TRBV13 with TRBJ1-2; no firm D call. V gave up 0 bases and J gave up 5 bases, with 7 bases separating them. The CDR3 sequence is 13 residues long. Germline V gives CDR1 PRHDT, CDR2 FYEKMQ (reference sequence).

The chain carries TRBV6-5 and TRBJ2-6; D is possibly TRBD2 (6 bases). The CDR3 runs 15 residues. The V and J ends lost 4 bases and 0 bases respectively, with 7 bases between them. The germline V gene has CDR1 MNHEY and CDR2 SVGAGI. For the CDR3, the DNA is TGTGCCAGCAGTTCCGGGGGCTCTGGGGCCAACGTCCTGACTTTC. Amino acids: CASSSGGSGANVLTF.

The chain employs TRBV7-8 and TRBJ2-3, with D possibly called TRBD1 or TRBD2 (5 bases each). The CDR3 is 16 residues long. CDR1 and CDR2 (germline): SGHVS, FQNEAQ. Deletions cut 5 bases from V and 2 bases from J, with 17 bases between. The CDR3 here is CASSPPRGAATDTQYF. CDR3 DNA sequence: TGTGCCAGCAGCCCCCCCCGGGGCGCCGCCACAGATACGCAGTATTTT.